The sequence of this T cell receptor beta chain was determined in a study of beta chain features in type 1 diabetes. This CDR3 has 14 residues. J was trimmed by 2 bases and V by 6 bases; bases with no gene match: 5. Looked up from germline, CDR1 is SNHLY and CDR2 is FYNNEI. As regards this clone: The antigen is not known.

Central memory, naive, regulatory and stem cell-like memory CD4+ cells were sorted by CD45RO/CCR7/CD25/CD127/CD95/CD27. All sorted populations exceeded 98% purity. What was sequenced were expressed TCRB transcripts, since all of the isolated RNA had been reverse transcribed. Data came from immunoSEQ multiplex PCR; TCRdb stores just in-frame clones and leaves some out. The sample has roughly 140,000 clones, 9% to 12% seen once. General study results and limits: When VDJ junctions were examined, type 1 diabetes patients showed fewer insertions and more deletions. Among all four CD4+ subsets, Type 1 diabetes patients had TCRB CDR3s that were moderately but significantly shorter. PCR might show a preference for shorter templates, equally across patients and controls.

The V call is TRBV2, the J call TRBJ1-1, with 8 bases matching TRBD1. This TCR was sampled from a man aged 25 to 40 with type 1 diabetes. The source material was central memory CD4+ T cells from blood. The CDR3 DNA reads TGTGCCAGCAGGGGACAGGCGGCAAACACTGAAGCTTTCTTT. Amino acids: CASRGQAANTEAFF. Based on the CDR3 plus reference TRBV2 and TRBJ1-1, the full variable domain is EPEVTQTPSHQVTQMGQEVILRCVPISNHLYFYWYRQILGQKVEFLVSFYNNEISEKSEIFDDQFSVERPDGSNFTLKIRSTKLEDSAMYFCASRGQAANTEAFFGQGTRLTVV.